What follows describes a single T cell receptor (beta chain). TCRdb keeps only in-frame clones here, not all; method: immunoSEQ multiplex PCR. The table includes approximately 18,000 clones, around 81% detected once. The sample comes from a study of PD-L1 blockade in urothelial cancer. Turning to the study itself: The authors examined blood 3 weeks (second dose) and 6 weeks after treatment start.

Time point described: peripheral blood 6 weeks after treatment start. The CDR3 totals 19 residues. The V end was cut by 5 bases, the J end by 3 bases, with 26 bases between. Germline V CDR1 and CDR2: PRHDT, FYEKMQ (reference sequence). V is TRBV13 and J is TRBJ1-3, with D possibly being TRBD1 (6 bases). The receptor was derived from a man aged 50-60 years with urothelial cancer. The source material was PBMCs, sampled around atezolizumab (anti-PD-L1) treatment. CDR3 sequence: CASSGGACKAGEDGNTIYF. The CDR3, as DNA: TGTGCCAGCAGCGGGGGGGCCTGTAAGGCAGGGGAAGATGGAAACACCATATATTTT.